Each of the 28 T cell receptor beta chains below was sequenced from the same sample in a study of regulatory T cells in long-lasting Graves disease. The time point was: newly diagnosed GD, antithyroid drugs for less than 3 months. Scientists built the TCR library using RNA that was extracted from PBMCs. According to the study, TCR beta libraries were built with iRepertoire HTBI primers and CDR3-region Arm-PCR. One entry per CDR3 protein, called by TCRdb with MiXCR from the multiplex PCR reads. Among approximately 270,000 distinct CDR3 sequences listed, roughly 18% were seen once. The data were also submitted as part of a second study, on T cells in Graves' hyperthyroidism and ophthalmopathy.

Sequences were derived from peripheral blood mononuclear cells (PBMCs), sampled at new diagnosis, from a patient treated with antithyroid drugs. The receptors were gathered from a woman in her twenties or thirties with Graves disease.

This rearrangement joins TRBV19 to TRBJ1-2; D call uncertain. Trimming removed 8 bases at V and 4 bases at J, with 11 bases between. The germline CDR1 and CDR2 sequences are LNHDA and SQIVND (reference sequence). This CDR3 has 12 amino acids. CDR3 region: CASRNGVYGYTF. The CDR3 DNA sequence: TGTGCCAGTCGGAACGGGGTCTATGGCTACACCTTC.

This clonotype showed up many times. The DNA of the CDR3 is TGTGCCAGCAGTTTGCGGGGGGGGGCAAACACTGAAGCTTTCTTT. This sequence encodes CASSLRGGANTEAFF. The V call is TRBV27, the J call TRBJ1-1, with D possibly TRBD1 on 6 matching bases. CDR1 MNHEY and CDR2 SMNVEV come from the germline V gene (reference sequence). The CDR3 has 15 residues. V lost 3 bases, J lost 2 bases, and 13 bases lay in between.

This clonotype was found many times. For the CDR3, the DNA is TGTGCCAGTAGTGTCAGGATCAATCAGCCCCAGCATTTT. This codes for CASSVRINQPQHF. This rearrangement joins TRBV19 to TRBJ1-5; D not resolved. The germline CDR1 and CDR2 sequences are LNHDA and SQIVND (reference sequence). With 5 bases removed from V and 3 bases from J, the gap between germline ends came to 8 bases. This CDR3 has 13 residues.

This clonotype has a count of ten or more. The chain combines TRBV25-1 with TRBJ1-1; no reliable D call. Germline values: CDR1 MGHDK, CDR2 SYGVNS. The length of the CDR3 is 13 residues. Trimming cost V 8 bases and J 10 bases, with 20 bases left between them. In DNA form, the CDR3 reads TGTGCCAGCCGTCCGGGCAGGACTACGGGAGCTTTCTTT. This encodes CASRPGRTTGAFF.

This clonotype was recorded many times. The rearrangement uses TRBV20-1 and TRBJ1-4; 7 nucleotides align to TRBD1. V was pared by 5 bases and J by 11 bases, with 14 bases of the junction left unmatched. CDR3 length: 14 amino acids. From germline, CDR1 is DFQATT and CDR2 SNEGSKA (reference sequence). CDR3 sequence: CSAGSRQGGQKLFF. Written as DNA, the CDR3 is TGCAGTGCTGGCTCACGACAGGGTGGGCAGAAACTGTTTTTT.

The chain carries TRBV4-1 and TRBJ1-5, with D maybe TRBD1 (5 bases). The V gene's germline CDR1 is MGHRA and CDR2 YSYEKL. Trimming took off 1 base at V and 0 bases at J, with 16 bases between the two ends. The CDR3 sequence is 18 residues long. CDR3 DNA sequence: TGCGCCAGCAGCCAAGGAACAGGTAGGGGATATAGCAATCAGCCCCAGCATTTT. It is translated as CASSQGTGRGYSNQPQHF.

This clonotype was detected only a few times. The chain uses TRBV5-1 and TRBJ1-4; the D gene is possibly TRBD1 (5 bases). This CDR3 comprises 15 residues. Trimming cost V 0 bases and J 4 bases, with 10 bases left between them. Per the germline V gene, CDR1 is SGHRS and CDR2 is YFSETQ. In DNA form, the CDR3 reads TGCGCCAGCAGCTTGGGGGGACCCCTTAATGAAAAACTGTTTTTT. Translated: CASSLGGPLNEKLFF.

This clonotype was counted ten times or more. The V call is TRBV2, the J call TRBJ1-1, with 9 bases matching TRBD1. The CDR3 totals 16 residues. V was clipped by 6 bases and J by 7 bases; unmatched bases: 15. Germline V gene sequence: CDR1 SNHLY, CDR2 FYNNEI. CDR3 DNA: TGTGCCAGCAGGGACAGGGGACTTCTCCGGGGGGGTGAAGCTTTCTTT. Translation gives CASRDRGLLRGGEAFF. The whole variable domain, remainder taken from reference TRBV2 and TRBJ1-1, is EPEVTQTPSHQVTQMGQEVILRCVPISNHLYFYWYRQILGQKVEFLVSFYNNEISEKSEIFDDQFSVERPDGSNFTLKIRSTKLEDSAMYFCASRDRGLLRGGEAFFGQGTRLTVV.

With regard to this clonotype: A read error may be the cause here, since a much bigger clone is one base away. The chain's CDR3 is CASNWGGGRYEQYF. CDR3 DNA sequence: TGTGCCAGCAACTGGGGTGGGGGACGGTACGAGCAGTACTTC. This rearrangement joins TRBV5-4 to TRBJ2-7; either TRBD1 or TRBD2 may fit D (5 bases each). This CDR3 comprises 14 residues. The germline V and J ends were trimmed by 6 bases and 4 bases, with 17 bases remaining between them. From germline, CDR1 is SGHNT and CDR2 YYREEE (reference sequence).

This clonotype was detected many times. The CDR3 DNA reads TGCGCCAGCAGCCAAGATAGTAGGGGGCTGTTTACCGGGGAGCTGTTTTTT. Protein product: CASSQDSRGLFTGELFF. This sequence joins TRBV4-1 and TRBJ2-2, with 7 bases aligning to TRBD1. J gave up 5 bases and V 0 bases, and 9 bases lay outside the gene matches. The CDR3 runs 17 residues. CDR1 is MGHRA, CDR2 YSYEKL, per germline.

This clonotype was seen many times. The genes are TRBV18 and TRBJ2-5; TRBD2 aligns across 8 bases. The CDR3 is 16 amino acids. With 3 bases clipped from V and 1 base from J, the junction kept 7 bases outside the gene matches. Germline CDR1 KGHSH, CDR2 LQKENI. The CDR3 protein is CASSPLAGGRQETQYF. Written as DNA, the CDR3 is TGTGCCAGCTCACCGTTGGCGGGGGGCCGCCAAGAGACCCAGTACTTC.

This clonotype was detected many times. The chain has TRBV3-1 and TRBJ1-2, with a possible D match to TRBD1 (5 bases). Per germline, CDR1 LGHDT and CDR2 YNNKEL (reference sequence). The CDR3 has 14 residues. Trimming took off 4 bases at V and 8 bases at J, with 17 bases between the two ends. In DNA, the CDR3 is TGTGCCAGCAGCCCAAAGGACGGGACCGGCGGCTACACCTTC. Translating it yields CASSPKDGTGGYTF.

This clonotype was recorded a few times. This rearrangement joins TRBV12-3 or TRBV12-4 to TRBJ1-6, with D perhaps TRBD1 (6 bases). Trimming shortened V by 4 bases and J by 8 bases, and 9 bases separated the two germline ends. The CDR3 totals 13 residues. The CDR3 loop reads CASSSRGDSPLHF. As DNA, the CDR3 is TGTGCCAGCAGTTCCAGGGGAGATTCACCCCTCCACTTT.

This clonotype occurred many times. The chain carries TRBV2 and TRBJ2-2; maybe TRBD1 (6 bases). CDR3 length equals 15 residues. Trimming stripped 6 bases from V and 4 bases from J, with 15 bases between. Germline loops: CDR1 SNHLY, CDR2 FYNNEI. The chain's CDR3 is CASRNRVSGTGELFF. The CDR3 DNA follows: TGTGCCAGCAGGAACAGGGTATCGGGCACCGGGGAGCTGTTTTTT.

This clonotype was recorded at least ten times. This sequence joins TRBV5-5 and TRBJ2-7; possibly TRBD2 for D (5 bases). The length of the CDR3 is 16 residues. CDR1 and CDR2 (germline): SGHKS, YYEKEE (reference sequence). Trimming took off 7 bases at V and 4 bases at J, with 24 bases between the two ends. Written as DNA, the CDR3 is TGTGCCAGCCGAAAAACGCGCAGTTGGGGAGAATACGAGCAGTACTTC. Protein sequence: CASRKTRSWGEYEQYF.

This clonotype was found many times. This chain connects TRBV30 to TRBJ2-1; no definite D call. CDR1 is GTSNPN, CDR2 SVGIG, per germline (reference sequence). This CDR3 contains 15 residues. V lost 4 bases and J lost 0, with 13 bases in between. The CDR3 is CAWISDRSSYNEQFF. The CDR3 nucleotides read TGTGCCTGGATTTCGGACCGAAGCTCCTACAATGAGCAGTTCTTC.

This clonotype was counted ten times or more. V gene TRBV12-3 or TRBV12-4 combines with J gene TRBJ1-3, with 8 bases lining up with TRBD1. V was clipped by 6 bases and J by 4 bases; unmatched bases: 11. This CDR3 is 16 amino acids long. The CDR3 reads CASRPPTGVVGNTIYF. The CDR3 nucleotides read TGTGCCAGCAGACCTCCGACAGGGGTAGTAGGAAACACCATATATTTT.

The rearrangement joins TRBV20-1 to TRBJ1-4; D not certain. This CDR3 spans 15 amino acids. V lost 3 bases to trimming and J lost 11 bases, with 22 bases between them. Germline CDR1 DFQATT, CDR2 SNEGSKA (reference sequence). Here the CDR3 DNA reads TGCAGTGCTAGGATCGGGGTAGGGCCGGCCGGGAAACTGTTTTTT. Translated: CSARIGVGPAGKLFF.

This clonotype was seen many times. This rearrangement joins TRBV6-1 to TRBJ1-2; D gene ambiguous. The CDR3 is made up of 14 amino acids. Germline CDR1 is MNHNS and CDR2 is SASEGT. The V end lost 4 bases, the J end lost 1 base, and 10 bases lay between the germline ends. For the CDR3, the DNA is TGTGCCAGCAGTGGAGAAGGATTTAACTATGGCTACACCTTC. Protein product: CASSGEGFNYGYTF.

This clonotype occurred many times. This chain uses TRBV4-1 with TRBJ1-1; tentative D call: TRBD1 (5 bases). Germline V gene sequence: CDR1 MGHRA, CDR2 YSYEKL. The V end was cut by 0 bases, the J end by 4 bases, with 9 bases between. CDR3 length equals 14 residues. CDR3: CASSQERGGTEAFF. The CDR3 DNA follows: TGCGCCAGCAGCCAAGAACGGGGGGGCACTGAAGCTTTCTTT.

The chain is built from TRBV12-3 or TRBV12-4 and TRBJ1-1, with D hard to call. Trimming removed 5 bases from V and 4 bases from J, with 29 bases in between. The CDR3 is 19 amino acids. The CDR3 loop reads CASSPQSGVGKELGTEAFF. The CDR3, as DNA: TGTGCCAGCAGTCCCCAAAGTGGAGTAGGGAAGGAGCTGGGCACTGAAGCTTTCTTT.

As for this clonotype: A single base is all that separates this from a far larger clone, so a read error is likely. This sequence joins TRBV18 and TRBJ2-1; tentative D call: TRBD2 (6 bases). Germline V gives CDR1 KGHSH, CDR2 LQKENI. V lost 3 bases to trimming and J lost 10 bases, with 19 bases between them. CDR3 length: 15 amino acids. CDR3 amino acids: CASSPGGRFSYEQFF. The DNA of the CDR3 is TGTGCCAGCTCACCGGGAGGCAGGTTCTCCTACGAGCAGTTCTTC.

Concerning this clonotype: It is likely a read error: a sequence one base away is far more abundant. The chain employs TRBV12-3 or TRBV12-4 and TRBJ2-3, with D maybe TRBD1 (5 bases). TRBJ2-7 explains the end of the DNA better; the J call may be wrong. The CDR3 has 13 residues. The CDR3 DNA sequence: TGTGCCAGCAGTTTTACAGGTCCCTACGAGCAGTACTTC. Translating it yields CASSFTGPYEQYF.

This clonotype was seen at least ten times. V and J are TRBV11-2 and TRBJ2-1, with 10 bases matching TRBD2. The CDR3 has 15 residues. Germline V gene sequence: CDR1 SGHAT, CDR2 FQNNGV. The ends lost 4 bases at V and 3 bases at J; junction bases unmatched: 3. CDR3 residues: CASSSLAGHYNEQFF. CDR3 DNA: TGTGCCAGCAGCTCACTAGCGGGGCACTACAATGAGCAGTTCTTC.

The genes are TRBV14 and TRBJ1-1; D gene unclear. Trimming pared 2 bases from V and 10 bases from J, leaving 20 bases between. Germline-derived CDR1 and CDR2 are SGHDN and FVKESK. The CDR3 length is 15 residues. CDR3 in amino acids: CASSQIGAVYQGAFF. The DNA for the CDR3 is TGTGCCAGCAGCCAAATAGGCGCGGTTTATCAAGGAGCTTTCTTT. Looking up the rest from reference TRBV14 and TRBJ1-1 gives the full variable domain: EAGVTQFPSHSVIEKGQTVTLRCDPISGHDNLYWYRRVMGKEIKFLLHFVKESKQDESGMPNNRFLAERTGGTYSTLKVQPAELEDSGVYFCASSQIGAVYQGAFFGQGTRLTVV.

This clonotype was seen at least ten times. The chain uses TRBV12-3 or TRBV12-4 and TRBJ1-2; possibly TRBD1 for D (5 bases). The CDR3 length is 12 residues. V was pared by 5 bases and J by 7 bases, with 11 bases between. CDR3 loop: CASSLAGGGYTF. The DNA of the CDR3 is TGTGCCAGCAGTCTCGCGGGGGGTGGCTACACCTTC.

This clonotype showed up many times. The V and J genes are TRBV6-5 and TRBJ1-2, with TRBD1 identical over 8 bases. Per germline, CDR1 MNHEY and CDR2 SVGAGI. V shed 3 bases, J shed 2 bases, and the junction held 5 bases outside the gene matches. The CDR3 sequence is 15 residues long. CDR3 sequence (DNA): TGTGCCAGCAGTTATCGGGACAGGCCGAACTATGGCTACACCTTC. Translated: CASSYRDRPNYGYTF.

The chain combines TRBV19 with TRBJ2-3; 12 bases agree with TRBD2. The CDR3 has 14 amino acids. V lost 5 bases and J lost 5; bases outside the gene matches: 2. CDR1 and CDR2 from the germline V gene are LNHDA and SQIVND (reference sequence). The CDR3 coding sequence is TGTGCCAGTAGTTTGACTAGCGGGAGAGATACGCAGTATTTT. It is translated as CASSLTSGRDTQYF.